The 24 T cell receptor beta chains listed next were all sequenced from one sample in a study of preoperative IRX-2 immunotherapy in early breast cancer. Treatment meaning: preoperative locoregional IRX-2 cytokine immunotherapy. Sequencing used immunoSEQ multiplex PCR; TCRdb keeps in-frame clones, though not all of them. The sample lists 35,000 to 45,000 clones; roughly 82% were seen once. The material sequenced was lymph node tissue, taken after IRX-2 immunotherapy. These receptors all come from a human donor with breast cancer.

CDR3 sequence reads: CASSSPGQPPHTDTQYF. DNA of the CDR3: TGTGCCAGCAGCTCCCCGGGACAACCCCCGCACACAGATACGCAGTATTTT. The V and J genes are TRBV11-3 and TRBJ2-3; D may be TRBD1 (6 bases). Germline lookup yields CDR1 SGHNT and CDR2 YENEEA. The CDR3 has 17 residues. The V end was cut by 4 bases, the J end by 2 bases, with 19 bases between.

The chain couples TRBV7-6 to TRBJ1-6; no reliable D call. The V gene lost 2 bases and the J gene lost 8 bases, with 19 bases spanning the gap. The CDR3 runs to 17 residues. CDR1 is SGHVS and CDR2 is FNYEAQ in the germline V gene. The CDR3 protein is CASSLNWAITKDSPLHF. The CDR3, as DNA: TGTGCCAGCAGCTTAAATTGGGCAATCACGAAGGATTCACCCCTCCACTTT.

The chain joins TRBV6-8 to TRBJ1-2, with 9 bases matching TRBD1. The CDR3 contains 16 residues. Per germline, CDR1 MNHGY and CDR2 SAAAGT. V was pared by 7 bases and J by 2 bases, with 11 bases of the junction left unmatched. CDR3 DNA: TGTGCCAGCAAAGACGACAGGGGGTCCGGAAACTATGGCTACACCTTC. Its protein product is CASKDDRGSGNYGYTF.

The chain employs TRBV11-3 and TRBJ1-1; weak D call: TRBD1 (6 bases). Deletions cut 5 bases from V and 0 bases from J, with 10 bases between. The CDR3 runs 14 residues. Per the germline V gene, CDR1 is SGHNT and CDR2 is YENEEA. The CDR3 is CASSKWTVNTEAFF. CDR3 DNA sequence: TGTGCCAGCAGCAAATGGACAGTGAACACTGAAGCTTTCTTT.

This chain links TRBV7-6 with TRBJ1-5, with TRBD1 matching over 7 bases. The CDR3 spans 16 residues. V lost 5 bases, J lost 6 bases, and 13 bases stayed unmatched. CDR1 is SGHVS and CDR2 is FNYEAQ in the germline V gene. The CDR3 region is CASSEGGGGAGQPQHF. The CDR3 DNA is TGTGCCAGCAGCGAGGGCGGAGGGGGCGCAGGTCAGCCCCAGCATTTT.

J is TRBJ2-3 and V is TRBV4-1; D may match TRBD1 or TRBD2 (5 bases each). Trimming took off 4 bases at V and 2 bases at J, with 7 bases between the two ends. Per the germline V gene, CDR1 is MGHRA and CDR2 is YSYEKL. This CDR3 region has 13 residues. The chain's CDR3 is CASSRGITDTQYF. In DNA form, the CDR3 reads TGCGCCAGCAGCCGGGGGATCACAGATACGCAGTATTTT.

The chain is built from TRBV2 and TRBJ2-1; D may correspond to TRBD1 or TRBD2 (6 bases each). V was trimmed by 6 bases and J by 0 bases, leaving 21 bases between them. Germline V CDR1 and CDR2: SNHLY, FYNNEI. The CDR3 spans 18 residues. CDR3 protein: CASSLRGDFRSSYNEQFF. The CDR3, as DNA: TGTGCCAGCAGCTTAAGGGGGGACTTCCGAAGCTCCTACAATGAGCAGTTCTTC.

The chain combines TRBV10-2 with TRBJ1-1; D is possibly TRBD1 (5 bases). Germline V CDR1 and CDR2: WSHSY, SAAADI. V lost 5 bases to trimming and J lost 1 base, with 8 bases between them. The CDR3 runs 13 residues. This chain's CDR3 is CASSPQANTEAFF. The CDR3 DNA reads TGCGCCAGCAGTCCACAGGCGAACACTGAAGCTTTCTTT.

The genes are TRBV11-3 and TRBJ1-4; TRBD1 aligns across 10 bases. Trimming cost V 3 bases and J 8 bases; bases outside gene matches: 6. The CDR3 consists of 15 residues. Germline values: CDR1 SGHNT, CDR2 YENEEA. Written as DNA, the CDR3 is TGTGCCAGCAGCTTGGGGACAGGGGCCGGGGAAAAACTGTTTTTT. This sequence encodes CASSLGTGAGEKLFF.

This rearrangement joins TRBV7-7 to TRBJ1-1; 7 positions match TRBD1. CDR1 is SSHAT, CDR2 FNYEAQ, per germline (reference sequence). Unmatched junction bases numbered 11, after V lost 6 bases and J lost 1 base. The CDR3 loop spans 16 amino acids. This CDR3 reads CASSSYWTGQNTEAFF. The DNA of the CDR3 is TGTGCCAGCAGTTCATACTGGACAGGACAGAACACTGAAGCTTTCTTT.

The table lists this clone with a count of one. This CDR3 reads CASSQSRTGITEAFF. Written as DNA, the CDR3 is TGCGCCAGCAGTCAATCCAGGACAGGGATTACTGAAGCTTTCTTT. The rearrangement uses TRBV23-1 and TRBJ1-1; 8 positions agree with TRBD1. TRBV23-1 is flagged as an ORF with uncertain function. The V and J ends lost 0 bases and 5 bases, in that order; junction bases with no gene match: 5. The CDR3 is 15 residues long.

The V call is TRBV7-2, the J call TRBJ1-6; no clear D gene. The CDR3 loop spans 13 amino acids. V gave up 1 base and J gave up 8 bases, with 6 bases separating them. Germline values: CDR1 SGHTA, CDR2 FQGNSA. CDR3 loop: CASSLGSDSPLHF. The CDR3, as DNA: TGTGCCAGCAGCTTAGGGTCGGATTCACCCCTCCACTTT.

The CDR3 region is CASSYFGVNEQFF. CDR3 nucleotide sequence: TGTGCCAGCAGTTACTTTGGTGTTAATGAGCAGTTCTTC. The rearrangement uses TRBV6-8 and TRBJ2-1; no reliable D call. The CDR3 has 13 residues. Looked up from germline, CDR1 is MNHGY and CDR2 is SAAAGT. The V gene lost 1 base and the J gene lost 7 bases, with 8 bases spanning the gap.

The sample holds a few counts of this clone. The chain joins TRBV10-2 to TRBJ2-7; a possible D gene is TRBD2 (5 bases). CDR1 WSHSY and CDR2 SAAADI come from the germline V gene. With 1 base removed from V and 6 bases from J, the gap between germline ends came to 10 bases. This CDR3 region has 13 residues. CDR3 sequence: CASSEWEMGEQYF. Here the CDR3 DNA reads TGCGCCAGCAGTGAGTGGGAGATGGGCGAGCAGTACTTC.

This chain joins TRBV11-3 and TRBJ1-1; 9 nucleotides agree with TRBD1. Germline CDR1 and CDR2: SGHNT and YENEEA. Trimming took 6 bases from V and 3 from J; bases not matched to a gene: 17. The CDR3 is made up of 18 amino acids. CDR3 sequence: CASSFTTGGPSLDTEAFF. CDR3 nucleotide sequence: TGTGCCAGCAGTTTTACAACAGGGGGCCCTTCCCTTGACACTGAAGCTTTCTTT.

The chain links TRBV6-8 to TRBJ2-1; 7 bases are shared with TRBD1. The germline V gene has CDR1 MNHGY and CDR2 SAAAGT. The CDR3 is 16 residues long. With V trimmed by 6 bases and J by 5 bases, 13 bases remained unmatched. In DNA, the CDR3 is TGTGCCAGCAGCCCCCATCCCGGGACAGTTAACAATGAGCAGTTCTTC. This sequence encodes CASSPHPGTVNNEQFF.

This clone has only a few counts. This rearrangement joins TRBV6-8 to TRBJ2-1, with 12 bases matching TRBD2. The V and J ends lost 8 bases and 7 bases, in that order; junction bases with no gene match: 6. Per the germline V gene, CDR1 is MNHGY and CDR2 is SAAAGT. This CDR3 spans 14 amino acids. CDR3: CASALAGGRNEQFF. In nucleotides, the CDR3 is TGTGCCAGCGCCCTAGCGGGGGGGAGGAATGAGCAGTTCTTC.

The V gene is TRBV11-3, the J gene TRBJ1-2, with TRBD1 as a possible D gene (5 bases). The length of the CDR3 is 15 residues. V dropped 0 bases and J dropped 0 bases, with 8 bases sitting between them. Germline CDR1 and CDR2: SGHNT and YENEEA. The CDR3 DNA follows: TGTGCCAGCAGCTTAGACAGGGCTACTAACTATGGCTACACCTTC. This encodes CASSLDRATNYGYTF.

The rearrangement joins TRBV30 to TRBJ1-2, with 8 nucleotides matching TRBD1. Unmatched junction bases numbered 5, after V lost 4 bases and J lost 4 bases. The CDR3 spans 13 residues. From germline, CDR1 is GTSNPN and CDR2 SVGIG (reference sequence). CDR3 sequence (DNA): TGTGCCTGGACCTCCGGGACAGGCTATGGCTACACCTTC. Protein sequence: CAWTSGTGYGYTF.

This clone turned up a few times. The chain links TRBV11-3 to TRBJ2-7; no clear D. The CDR3 is made up of 15 amino acids. Germline V gene data show CDR1 as SGHNT and CDR2 as YENEEA. V lost 2 bases, J lost 0 bases, and 11 bases lay in between. The CDR3 region has the DNA TGTGCCAGCAGCTTAACCGGTGCAAGCTCCTACGAGCAGTACTTC. The encoded protein is CASSLTGASSYEQYF.

The sample holds a few counts of this clone. This chain uses TRBV18 with TRBJ2-1, with D unclear. The CDR3 extends over 14 amino acids. From germline, CDR1 is KGHSH and CDR2 LQKENI. The V end lost 0 bases, the J end lost 7 bases, and 10 bases lay between the germline ends. The CDR3 loop reads CASSPPYTENEQFF. CDR3 bases: TGTGCCAGCTCACCACCGTACACAGAAAATGAGCAGTTCTTC.

The J gene is TRBJ2-1, the V gene TRBV11-3; 13 bases fit TRBD2. CDR1 and CDR2 (germline): SGHNT, YENEEA. The CDR3 contains 18 residues. V lost 5 bases to trimming and J lost 1 base; unmatched junction nucleotides: 8. The CDR3 here is CASSPLPGLAGSYNEQFF. CDR3 in DNA: TGTGCCAGCAGCCCCCTTCCGGGACTAGCGGGGTCCTACAATGAGCAGTTCTTC. The complete variable domain, with remaining parts taken from reference TRBV11-3 and TRBJ2-1, reads EAGVVQSPRYKIIEKKQPVAFWCNPISGHNTLYWYLQNLGQGPELLIRYENEEAVDDSQLPKDRFSAERLKGVDSTLKIQPAELGDSAVYLCASSPLPGLAGSYNEQFFGPGTRLTVL.

A single count supports this clone. The rearrangement links TRBV6-8 to TRBJ2-2; D not certain. The CDR3 covers 15 residues. Between the trimmed V and J ends, which lost 6 bases and 1 base, there was a span of 12 bases. Looked up from germline, CDR1 is MNHGY and CDR2 is SAAAGT. CDR3 region: CASSPLTLNTGELFF. Here the CDR3 DNA reads TGTGCCAGCAGCCCCCTGACCCTGAACACCGGGGAGCTGTTTTTT.

V usage is TRBV28 and J usage is TRBJ1-6; D is perhaps TRBD1 (5 bases). V lost 7 bases and J 7 bases, leaving 14 bases between the germline ends. The CDR3 has 14 amino acids. CDR1 is MDHEN and CDR2 is SYDVKM in the germline V gene. CDR3 in DNA: TGTGCCAGCACGCTCTCGGGGACCAATTCACCCCTCCACTTT. As protein: CASTLSGTNSPLHF.